The 2 T cell receptor beta chains in this list originate from one sample, sequenced in a study of regulatory T cells in long-lasting Graves disease (dated by TCRdb to 2020 to 2023). The library was built by means of multiplex PCR. TCRdb shows the sequencer as Illumina HiSeq 4000. TCR beta libraries were built with iRepertoire HTBI primers and Arm-PCR amplification of CDR3 regions. TCRdb passed the public sequencing reads through fastp at Q25 and MiXCR, retaining productive beta sequences. Every distinct CDR3 protein forms one entry, paired with its most common genes and DNA. The sample includes roughly 430,000 distinct CDR3 sequences, with roughly a fifth observed a single time. The top ten hold roughly an eighth of the sample. According to the study, the label for this sample's time point signals: persistent/refractory GD, antithyroid drugs over 5 years with positive TRAb. For both TCR sequencing and RNA sequencing, RNA was extracted from PBMCs using TRIzol.

This material consisted of peripheral blood mononuclear cells (PBMCs), taken when the disease was refractory, from a patient treated with antithyroid drugs. All receptors come from a female donor with Graves disease.

This clonotype was counted a few times. This chain uses TRBV3-1 with TRBJ1-6; TRBD1 matches at 10 bases. V gave up 4 bases and J gave up 9 bases; unmatched junction bases: 3. CDR3 length equals 14 residues. CDR1 and CDR2 (germline): LGHDT, YNNKEL (reference sequence). CDR3 DNA sequence: TGTGCCAGCAGCCCGGGACAGGGGAGTTCACCCCTCCACTTT. Amino acids: CASSPGQGSSPLHF.

This clonotype was seen at least ten times. The chain combines TRBV20-1 with TRBJ2-5; 10 bases fit TRBD2. V lost 6 bases, J lost 5 bases, and 9 bases stayed unmatched. The CDR3 length is 14 residues. CDR1 is DFQATT and CDR2 is SNEGSKA in the germline V gene (reference sequence). The CDR3 loop reads CSAPLAGGGETQYF. CDR3 DNA sequence: TGCAGTGCCCCATTAGCGGGAGGTGGGGAGACCCAGTACTTC.